The rows below give T cell receptor beta chains drawn from one sample of a study of blood T cell repertoires in COVID-19. Produced via immunoSEQ multiplex PCR; TCRdb's table is partial and in-frame only. The data contain around 140,000 clones, almost 85% of them singletons. The sequencing input was peripheral blood. Receptors were obtained from a human donor with acute or convalescent COVID-19. The donor label of this sample is uncertain. CDR3s include the opening cysteine and the closing phenylalanine or tryptophan. The D gene is left open where the match is weak. Not every row has a clone size; where given, it reads once, few, many or a size class.

j_call | d_call | clone_size | v_call | cdr3_nt | cdr3_aa
TRBJ1-2 | NA | NA | TRBV5-1 | TGCGCCAGCAGCCTTGTGGAGTACCGGCCTGTCCGGGGTAACTATGGCTACACCTTC | CASSLVEYRPVRGNYGYTF
TRBJ1-2 | TRBD1 | NA | TRBV5-4 | TGTGCCAGCAGCTTGGAAGGGGGCCACTATGGCTACACCTTC | CASSLEGGHYGYTF
TRBJ1-2 | TRBD1 | NA | TRBV7-3 | TGTGCCAGCAGCCGAGGGGGCGTCGACTATGGCTACACCTTC | CASSRGGVDYGYTF
TRBJ2-3 | NA | NA | TRBV2 | TGTGCCAGCAGGATCAGGGGCCCTAGCACAGATACGCAGTATTTT | CASRIRGPSTDTQYF
TRBJ2-5 | NA | NA | TRBV6-1 | TGTGCCAGCAGTGAACTAGGTCCGGGAAAAGAGACCCAGTACTTC | CASSELGPGKETQYF
TRBJ1-2 | NA | NA | TRBV10-3 | TGTGCCATCGTAGGTACAGAAAAAGATGGCTACACCTTC | CAIVGTEKDGYTF
TRBJ1-2 | TRBD1 | few | TRBV9 | TGTGCCAGCAGCGCTCGGGACAGGGGGCGCGCGGACTATGGCTACACCTTC | CASSARDRGRADYGYTF
TRBJ2-3 | TRBD2 | NA | TRBV29-1 | TGCAGCGTTGGTAATAGCGGGGGGGCAGATACGCAGTATTTT | CSVGNSGGADTQYF
TRBJ1-4 | NA | NA | TRBV15 | TGTGCCACCAGCAGAGAAAGGGAGGGGATAAGGGAAAAACTGTTTTTT | CATSREREGIREKLFF
TRBJ2-1 | TRBD2 | NA | TRBV27 | TGTGCCAGCAACCCCGCAGAAGCGGGGGCCGGCTATGAGCAGTTCTTC | CASNPAEAGAGYEQFF
TRBJ1-1 | TRBD1 | NA | TRBV7-9 | TGTGCCAGCAGCCGACAGGGAGTAGCTTTCTTT | CASSRQGVAFF
TRBJ2-7 | TRBD1 | NA | TRBV27 | TGTGCCAGCAGTTTAAGGAGGACAGGGGGCGACCACTACGAGCAGTACTTC | CASSLRRTGGDHYEQYF
TRBJ2-3 | TRBD2 | NA | TRBV10-3 | TGTGCCATGGGGACACAACTAGCGGGGGGGCCAGATACGCAGTATTTT | CAMGTQLAGGPDTQYF
TRBJ1-1 | NA | NA | TRBV5-1 | TGCGCCAGCAGCCCGCAAATGACAGGGAACACTGAAGCTTTCTTT | CASSPQMTGNTEAFF
TRBJ1-5 | NA | NA | TRBV6-6 | TGTGCCAGCAGTTACTCCAGTGGGGGGAGCAATCAGCCCCAGCATTTT | CASSYSSGGSNQPQHF
TRBJ2-7 | NA | once | TRBV25-1 | TGTGCCAGCAGTGCGTTCGGGGGGACACCCTACGAGCAGTACTTC | CASSAFGGTPYEQYF
TRBJ1-5 | TRBD1 | NA | TRBV4-1 | TGCGCCAGCAGCCAAGGGACAGGGGGACGAAATCAGCCCCAGCATTTT | CASSQGTGGRNQPQHF
TRBJ2-3 | NA | many | TRBV11-3 | TGTGCCAGACGCGGTCGGGATACGCAGTATTTT | CARRGRDTQYF